Given below is one T cell receptor (beta chain) in context. Study members were between about 18 and 100 years old and lived in 24 US regions. This sample is part of a study of blood T cell repertoires in COVID-19. Study context: Some COVID-19 samples were acute and others convalescent; all came from the United States, Italy and Spain.

This CDR3 is built from 15 residues. The germline V gene has CDR1 SGHRS and CDR2 YFSETQ. Unmatched junction bases numbered 4, after V lost 4 bases and J lost 7 bases. Under the authors' procedure: Estimates of nucleated cell counts were drawn from the amplification of reference gene primers. Assay: immunoSEQ multiplex PCR; the TCRdb copy retains only in-frame clones and omits some. V and J calls and clone size are as listed in that table; D and trimming were resolved from the DNA. Of around 200,000 clones listed, about 84% were seen once; the top ten hold 7.4%. The sequenced material came from PBMCs or T cells enriched from blood (not recorded which). The V gene is TRBV5-1, the J gene TRBJ2-1; 14 bases line up with TRBD2. This clonotype originated in a woman in her thirties or forties with acute COVID-19. The DNA of the CDR3 is TGCGCCAGCAGCCAGGGACTAGCGGGGGATAATGAGCAGTTCTTC. Protein product: CASSQGLAGDNEQFF.